The entry below gives a single TCR beta chain sequence along with its context. Sequencing was performed with immunoSEQ multiplex PCR; in TCRdb, only in-frame clones are kept and a portion is missing. The sample holds roughly 190,000 clones, 84% seen once. This sample was taken from a study of blood T cell repertoires in COVID-19. The receptor was derived from a human donor in a cohort sampled during active COVID-19. The material sequenced was peripheral blood.

The DNA for the CDR3 is TGTGCCAGCAGCTTACTAGTATTGGAGACCCAGTACTTC. This codes for CASSLLVLETQYF. The chain combines TRBV7-9 with TRBJ2-5; D gene ambiguous. Trimming removed 2 bases from V and 5 bases from J, with 9 bases in between. Germline CDR1 and CDR2: SEHNR and FQNEAQ (reference sequence). CDR3 length: 13 amino acids. Looking up the rest from reference TRBV7-9 and TRBJ2-5 gives the full variable domain: DTGVSQNPRHKITKRGQNVTFRCDPISEHNRLYWYRQTLGQGPEFLTYFQNEAQLEKSRLLSDRFSAERPKGSFSTLEIQRTEQGDSAMYLCASSLLVLETQYFGPGTRLLVL.